These 13 T cell receptor beta chains share one sample of origin, sequenced in a study of OX40 agonist ivuxolimab in advanced cancers. The assay was immunoSEQ multiplex PCR, and TCRdb's table has in-frame clones only and misses some. The sample consists of roughly 15,000 clones, roughly 81% of them appearing once. Sample: CD4+ or CD8+ T cells sorted from blood, taken in a trial of the OX40 agonist ivuxolimab. The receptors come from an adult with an advanced solid tumor such as melanoma, head and neck, liver or kidney cancer.

This rearrangement joins TRBV19 to TRBJ2-5, with TRBD1 as a possible D gene (6 bases). CDR1 is LNHDA, CDR2 SQIVND, per germline (reference sequence). V was pared by 6 bases and J by 3 bases, with 8 bases between. CDR3 size: 12 residues. The CDR3 region has the DNA TGTGCCAGTAGCCCAGGGGAAGAGACCCAGTACTTC. This codes for CASSPGEETQYF. Full variable domain (missing parts from reference TRBV19 and TRBJ2-5): DGGITQSPKYLFRKEGQNVTLSCEQNLNHDAMYWYRQDPGQGLRLIYYSQIVNDFQKGDIAEGYSVSREKKESFPLTVTSAQKNPTAFYLCASSPGEETQYFGPGTRLLVL.

The gene calls are TRBV9 and TRBJ2-1; tentative D call: TRBD1 (5 bases). This CDR3 is built from 16 residues. The V end was cut by 4 bases, the J end by 0 bases, with 14 bases between. Germline V CDR1 and CDR2: SGDLS, YYNGEE. The CDR3 DNA sequence: TGTGCCAGCAGCCCCCAGGGCTGGGCCTCCTACAATGAGCAGTTCTTC. Amino acid sequence: CASSPQGWASYNEQFF.

This clone was recorded at least ten times. This chain connects TRBV7-2 to TRBJ2-7; the D call may be TRBD1 or TRBD2 (5 bases each). Deletions cut 5 bases from V and 4 bases from J, with 21 bases between. From germline, CDR1 is SGHTA and CDR2 FQGNSA. The CDR3 is 16 amino acids. The CDR3 bases are TGTGCCAGCAGCCCACCCGGGGCACGAGGAAAATACGAGCAGTACTTC. Encoded protein: CASSPPGARGKYEQYF.

The chain is built from TRBV27 and TRBJ2-7; D unclear. CDR3 length: 15 residues. With 7 bases removed from V and 1 base from J, the gap between germline ends came to 17 bases. Germline CDR1 MNHEY, CDR2 SMNVEV (reference sequence). The CDR3 sequence: CASNPLGYASYEQYF. CDR3 DNA: TGTGCCAGCAACCCCCTCGGGTACGCATCCTACGAGCAGTACTTC.

The V gene is TRBV27, the J gene TRBJ1-1, with TRBD1 matching 9 bases. This CDR3 contains 15 residues. The germline V gene has CDR1 MNHEY and CDR2 SMNVEV (reference sequence). Trimming cost V 5 bases and J 5 bases; bases outside gene matches: 9. The CDR3 protein is CASSIRTGEGTEAFF. The CDR3 nucleotides read TGTGCCAGCAGTATCCGGACAGGGGAAGGGACTGAAGCTTTCTTT.

The J gene is TRBJ2-1, the V gene TRBV9, with 10 nucleotides matching TRBD1. The CDR3 has 15 amino acids. Germline CDR1 reads SGDLS; CDR2 reads YYNGEE. The V gene end was trimmed by 6 bases and the J gene end by 6 bases; junction bases not matched to a gene: 9. The CDR3 is CASTLGQGEVNEQFF. The DNA of the CDR3 is TGTGCCAGCACCCTCGGACAGGGGGAGGTCAATGAGCAGTTCTTC. The full variable domain, in which reference TRBV9 and TRBJ2-1 provide the parts outside the CDR3, is DSGVTQTPKHLITATGQRVTLRCSPRSGDLSVYWYQQSLDQGLQFLIQYYNGEERAKGNILERFSAQQFPDLHSELNLSSLELGDSALYFCASTLGQGEVNEQFFGPGTRLTVL.

This clone appeared once. This sequence joins TRBV6-6 and TRBJ1-1; 7 bases are a match to TRBD1. This CDR3 comprises 14 residues. The J segment lost 0 bases and the V segment lost 11 bases, leaving 9 bases of the junction unmatched. The germline gives CDR1 MNHNY, CDR2 SVGAGI (reference sequence). Written as DNA, the CDR3 is TGTGCCGCCTGGGACAGTTACATGAACACTGAAGCTTTCTTT. It yields the protein CAAWDSYMNTEAFF.

Notes on this clone: The junction differs from germline at one of its ends, possibly a read error. V and J are TRBV6-4 and TRBJ1-1; D gene uncertain. From germline, CDR1 is MRHNA and CDR2 SNTAGT. This CDR3 region has 14 residues. In DNA, the CDR3 is TGTGCCAGCAGTTACTCGTATGGGAACACTGAAGCTTTCTTT. Its translation is CASSYSYGNTEAFF.

The genes are TRBV27 and TRBJ2-1; D is uncertain. Germline lookup yields CDR1 MNHEY and CDR2 SMNVEV (reference sequence). With 5 bases removed from V and 4 bases from J, the gap between germline ends came to 12 bases. The CDR3 loop spans 14 amino acids. This chain's CDR3 is CASSNSELYNEQFF. As DNA, the CDR3 is TGTGCCAGCAGTAACTCCGAACTATACAATGAGCAGTTCTTC.

The chain links TRBV7-9 to TRBJ2-7, with a weak D call TRBD2 (5 bases). V was trimmed by 1 base and J by 3 bases, leaving 7 bases between them. This CDR3 comprises 13 residues. Germline assignment: CDR1 SEHNR and CDR2 FQNEAQ (reference sequence). This chain's CDR3 is CASSLGRDYEQYF. The CDR3 region has the DNA TGTGCCAGCAGCTTAGGCCGGGACTACGAGCAGTACTTC.

The V and J genes are TRBV6-6 and TRBJ2-5; D unclear. The CDR3 spans 11 residues. V gave up 0 bases and J gave up 4 bases, with 0 bases separating them. Looked up from germline, CDR1 is MNHNY and CDR2 is SVGAGI (reference sequence). CDR3 coding DNA: TGTGCCAGCAGTTACTCAGAGACCCAGTACTTC. This translates into CASSYSETQYF.

The genes are TRBV7-8 and TRBJ2-5; D ambiguous. CDR1 and CDR2 (germline): SGHVS, FQNEAQ. The CDR3 sequence is 14 residues long. Trimming took 5 bases from V and 5 from J, leaving 15 bases between them. In nucleotides, the CDR3 is TGTGCCAGCAGCCCAAACTCCGCTCAGGAGACCCAGTACTTC. This codes for CASSPNSAQETQYF.

The J gene is TRBJ2-7, the V gene TRBV27, with D maybe TRBD1 (5 bases). Germline V gives CDR1 MNHEY, CDR2 SMNVEV (reference sequence). The V end lost 3 bases, the J end lost 0 bases, and 6 bases lay between the germline ends. There are 13 residues in the CDR3. The CDR3 DNA reads TGTGCCAGCAGTTTGCAGGGCTCCTACGAGCAGTACTTC. Its translation is CASSLQGSYEQYF.